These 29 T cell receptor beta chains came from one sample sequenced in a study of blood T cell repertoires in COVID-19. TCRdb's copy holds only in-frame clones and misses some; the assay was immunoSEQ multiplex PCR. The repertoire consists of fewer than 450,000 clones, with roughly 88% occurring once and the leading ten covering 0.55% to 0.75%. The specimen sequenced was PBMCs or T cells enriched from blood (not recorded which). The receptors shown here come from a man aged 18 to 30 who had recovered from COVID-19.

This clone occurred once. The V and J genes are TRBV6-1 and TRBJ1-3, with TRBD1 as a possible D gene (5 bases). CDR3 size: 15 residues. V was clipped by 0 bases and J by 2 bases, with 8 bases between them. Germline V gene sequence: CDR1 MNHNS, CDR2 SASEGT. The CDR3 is CASSEAVGAGNTIYF. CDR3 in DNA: TGTGCCAGCAGTGAAGCGGTAGGGGCTGGAAACACCATATATTTT.

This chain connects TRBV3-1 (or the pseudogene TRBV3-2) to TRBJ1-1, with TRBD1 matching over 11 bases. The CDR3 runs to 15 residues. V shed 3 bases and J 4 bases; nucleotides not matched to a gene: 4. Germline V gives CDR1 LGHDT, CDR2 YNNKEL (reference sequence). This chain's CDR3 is CASSHGTGGSTEAFF. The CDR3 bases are TGTGCCAGCAGCCACGGGACAGGGGGATCCACTGAAGCTTTCTTT.

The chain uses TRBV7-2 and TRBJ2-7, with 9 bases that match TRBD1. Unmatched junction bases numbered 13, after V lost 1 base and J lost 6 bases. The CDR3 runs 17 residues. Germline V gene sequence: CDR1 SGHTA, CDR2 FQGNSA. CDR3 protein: CASSLGRGQGVMAEQYF. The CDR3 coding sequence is TGTGCCAGCAGCTTAGGAAGGGGACAGGGAGTCATGGCCGAGCAGTACTTC.

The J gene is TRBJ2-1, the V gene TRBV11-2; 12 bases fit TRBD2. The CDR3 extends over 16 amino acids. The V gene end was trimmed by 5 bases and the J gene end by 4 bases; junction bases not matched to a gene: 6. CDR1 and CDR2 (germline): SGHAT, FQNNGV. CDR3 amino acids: CASSGLAGTRYNEQFF. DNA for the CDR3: TGTGCCAGCAGCGGACTAGCGGGGACAAGGTACAATGAGCAGTTCTTC.

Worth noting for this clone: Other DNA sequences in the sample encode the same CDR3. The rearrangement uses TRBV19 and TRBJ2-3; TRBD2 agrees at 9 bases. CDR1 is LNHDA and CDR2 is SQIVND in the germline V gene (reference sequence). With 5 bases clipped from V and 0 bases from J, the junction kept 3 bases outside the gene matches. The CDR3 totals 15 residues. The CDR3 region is CASSLTSGSTDTQYF. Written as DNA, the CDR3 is TGTGCCAGTAGTCTGACTAGCGGTAGCACAGATACGCAGTATTTT.

This CDR3 is CASSPGGWDNEQFF. The DNA for the CDR3 is TGTGCCAGCAGTCCGGGTGGGTGGGACAATGAGCAGTTCTTC. The rearrangement uses TRBV9 and TRBJ2-1; D gene ambiguous. Germline assignment: CDR1 SGDLS and CDR2 YYNGEE. Trimming removed 5 bases from V and 5 bases from J, with 14 bases in between. The CDR3 spans 14 residues.

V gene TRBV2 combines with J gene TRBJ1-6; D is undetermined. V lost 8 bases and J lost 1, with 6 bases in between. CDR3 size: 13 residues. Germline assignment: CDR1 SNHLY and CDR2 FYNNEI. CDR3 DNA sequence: TGTGCCAGCGAGGGTTCCTATAATTCACCCCTCCACTTT. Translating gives CASEGSYNSPLHF.

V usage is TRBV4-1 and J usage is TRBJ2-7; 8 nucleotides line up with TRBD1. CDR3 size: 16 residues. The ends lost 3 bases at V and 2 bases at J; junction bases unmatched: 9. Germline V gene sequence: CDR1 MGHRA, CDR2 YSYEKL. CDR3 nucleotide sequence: TGCGCCAGCAGCCAGTTATCTGCAGGGGGCACCTACGAGCAGTACTTC. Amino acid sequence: CASSQLSAGGTYEQYF.

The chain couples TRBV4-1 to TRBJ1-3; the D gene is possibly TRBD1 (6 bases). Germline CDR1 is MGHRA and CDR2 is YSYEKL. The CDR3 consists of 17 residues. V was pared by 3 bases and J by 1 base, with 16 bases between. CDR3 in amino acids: CASSQIGTGKSGNTIYF. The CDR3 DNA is TGCGCCAGCAGCCAGATAGGAACAGGGAAATCTGGAAACACCATATATTTT.

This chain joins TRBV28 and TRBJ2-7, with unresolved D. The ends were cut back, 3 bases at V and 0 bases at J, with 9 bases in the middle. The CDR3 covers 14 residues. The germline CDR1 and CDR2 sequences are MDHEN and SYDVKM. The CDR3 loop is CASSFLLLSYEQYF. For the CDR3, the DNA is TGTGCCAGCAGTTTCCTCCTCCTCTCCTACGAGCAGTACTTC. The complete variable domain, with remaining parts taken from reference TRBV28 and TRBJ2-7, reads DVKVTQSSRYLVKRTGEKVFLECVQDMDHENMFWYRQDPGLGLRLIYFSYDVKMKEKGDIPEGYSVSREKKERFSLILESASTNQTSMYLCASSFLLLSYEQYFGPGTRLTVT.

The CDR3 DNA reads as TGTGCCAGCAGTGTACTATCCCAGTACACGAACGGGGAAAAACTGTTTTTT. Protein product: CASSVLSQYTNGEKLFF. This chain connects TRBV25-1 to TRBJ1-4; D gene uncertain. V was trimmed by 4 bases and J by 8 bases, leaving 23 bases between them. CDR3 length equals 17 residues. CDR1 MGHDK and CDR2 SYGVNS come from the germline V gene.

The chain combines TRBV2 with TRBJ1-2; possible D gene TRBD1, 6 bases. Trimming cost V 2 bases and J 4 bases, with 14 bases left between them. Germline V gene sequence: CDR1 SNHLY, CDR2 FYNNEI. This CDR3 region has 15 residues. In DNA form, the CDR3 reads TGTGCCAGCAGTGAATTTGCAGGGGCGACCTATGGCTACACCTTC. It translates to CASSEFAGATYGYTF.

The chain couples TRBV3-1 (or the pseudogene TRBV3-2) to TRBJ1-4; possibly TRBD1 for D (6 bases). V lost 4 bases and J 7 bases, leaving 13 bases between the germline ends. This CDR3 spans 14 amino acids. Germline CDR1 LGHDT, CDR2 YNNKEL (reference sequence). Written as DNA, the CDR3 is TGTGCCAGCAGCCCCAACAGGGCCGGTGAAAAACTGTTTTTT. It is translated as CASSPNRAGEKLFF.

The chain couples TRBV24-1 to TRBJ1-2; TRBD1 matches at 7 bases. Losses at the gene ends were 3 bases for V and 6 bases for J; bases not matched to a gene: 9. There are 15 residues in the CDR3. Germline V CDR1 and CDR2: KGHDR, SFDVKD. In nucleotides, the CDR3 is TGTGCCACCAGTGATCAATACAGGGGTACCCATGGCTACACCTTC. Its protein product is CATSDQYRGTHGYTF.

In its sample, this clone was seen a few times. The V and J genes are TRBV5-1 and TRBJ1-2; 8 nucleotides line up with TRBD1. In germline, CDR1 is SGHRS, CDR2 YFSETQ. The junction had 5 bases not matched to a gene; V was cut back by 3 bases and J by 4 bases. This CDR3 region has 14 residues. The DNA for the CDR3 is TGCGCCAGCAGCTCGGGACAGGCCCTCTATGGCTACACCTTC. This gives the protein CASSSGQALYGYTF. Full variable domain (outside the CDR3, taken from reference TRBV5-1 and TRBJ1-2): KAGVTQTPRYLIKTRGQQVTLSCSPISGHRSVSWYQQTPGQGLQFLFEYFSETQRNKGNFPGRFSGRQFSNSRSEMNVSTLELGDSALYLCASSSGQALYGYTFGSGTRLTVV.

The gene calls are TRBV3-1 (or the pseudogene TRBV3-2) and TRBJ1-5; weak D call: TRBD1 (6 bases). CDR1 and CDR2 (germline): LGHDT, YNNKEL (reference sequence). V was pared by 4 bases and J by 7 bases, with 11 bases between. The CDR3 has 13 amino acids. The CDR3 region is CASSPGVNQPQHF. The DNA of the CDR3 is TGTGCCAGCAGCCCAGGGGTAAACCAGCCCCAGCATTTT.

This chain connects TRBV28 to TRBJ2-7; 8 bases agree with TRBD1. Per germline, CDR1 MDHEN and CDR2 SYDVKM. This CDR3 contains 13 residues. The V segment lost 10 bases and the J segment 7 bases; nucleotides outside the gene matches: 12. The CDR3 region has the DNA TGTGCCACCAGGGGGCAGGGGGCGCGAGAGCAGTACTTC. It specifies CATRGQGAREQYF.

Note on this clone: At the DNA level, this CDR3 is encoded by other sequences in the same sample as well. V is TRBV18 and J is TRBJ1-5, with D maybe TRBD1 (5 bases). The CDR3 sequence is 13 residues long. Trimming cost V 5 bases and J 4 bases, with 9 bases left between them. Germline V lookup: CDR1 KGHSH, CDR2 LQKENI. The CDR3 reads CASSLDRNQPQHF. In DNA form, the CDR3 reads TGTGCCAGCTCATTAGACAGAAATCAGCCCCAGCATTTT. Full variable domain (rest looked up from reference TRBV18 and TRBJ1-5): NAGVMQNPRHLVRRRGQEARLRCSPMKGHSHVYWYRQLPEEGLKFMVYLQKENIIDESGMPKERFSAEFPKEGPSILRIQQVVRGDSAAYFCASSLDRNQPQHFGDGTRLSIL.

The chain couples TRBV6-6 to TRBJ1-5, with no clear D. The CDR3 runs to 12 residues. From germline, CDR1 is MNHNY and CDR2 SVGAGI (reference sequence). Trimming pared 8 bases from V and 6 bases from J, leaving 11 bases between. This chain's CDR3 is CASSTGIQPQHF. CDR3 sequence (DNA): TGTGCCAGCTCGACGGGTATTCAGCCCCAGCATTTT.

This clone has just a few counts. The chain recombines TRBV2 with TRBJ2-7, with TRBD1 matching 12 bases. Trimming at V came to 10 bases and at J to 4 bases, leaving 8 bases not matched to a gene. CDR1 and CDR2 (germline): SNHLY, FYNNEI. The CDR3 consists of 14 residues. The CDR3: CATLGTGGSYEQYF. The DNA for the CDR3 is TGTGCCACGTTGGGGACAGGGGGCTCGTACGAGCAGTACTTC.

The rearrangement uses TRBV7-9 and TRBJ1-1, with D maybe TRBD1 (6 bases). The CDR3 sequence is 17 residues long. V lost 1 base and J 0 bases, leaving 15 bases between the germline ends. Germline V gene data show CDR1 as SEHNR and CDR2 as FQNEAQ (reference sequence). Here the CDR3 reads CASSLGPPGHMNTEAFF. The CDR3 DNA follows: TGTGCCAGCAGCTTAGGGCCTCCGGGACACATGAACACTGAAGCTTTCTTT.

As DNA, the CDR3 is TGTGCCAGCGGGGGCCTGAACACTGAAGCTTTCTTT. Protein: CASGGLNTEAFF. The rearrangement joins TRBV27 to TRBJ1-1; tentative D call: TRBD1 (6 bases). From germline, CDR1 is MNHEY and CDR2 SMNVEV (reference sequence). The length of the CDR3 is 12 residues. Trimming pared 8 bases from V and 0 bases from J, leaving 7 bases between.

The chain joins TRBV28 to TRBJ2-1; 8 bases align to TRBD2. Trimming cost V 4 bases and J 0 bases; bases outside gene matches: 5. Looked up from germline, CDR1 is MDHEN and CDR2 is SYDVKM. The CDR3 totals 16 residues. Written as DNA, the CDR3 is TGTGCCAGCAGTTCTATAGCGGGACACTCCTACAATGAGCAGTTCTTC. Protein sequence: CASSSIAGHSYNEQFF. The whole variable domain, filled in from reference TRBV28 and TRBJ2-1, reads DVKVTQSSRYLVKRTGEKVFLECVQDMDHENMFWYRQDPGLGLRLIYFSYDVKMKEKGDIPEGYSVSREKKERFSLILESASTNQTSMYLCASSSIAGHSYNEQFFGPGTRLTVL.

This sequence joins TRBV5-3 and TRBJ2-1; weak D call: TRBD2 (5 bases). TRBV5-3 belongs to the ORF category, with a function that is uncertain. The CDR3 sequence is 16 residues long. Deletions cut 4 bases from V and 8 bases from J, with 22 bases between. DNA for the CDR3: TGTGCCAGAAGCCCCGAGGGCCGCCCTTTAATCGATGAGCAGTTCTTC. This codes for CARSPEGRPLIDEQFF.

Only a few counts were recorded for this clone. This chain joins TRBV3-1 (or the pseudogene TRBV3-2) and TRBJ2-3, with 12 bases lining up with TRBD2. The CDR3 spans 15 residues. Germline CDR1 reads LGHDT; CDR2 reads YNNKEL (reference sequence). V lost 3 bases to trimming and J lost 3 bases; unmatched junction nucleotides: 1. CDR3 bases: TGTGCCAGCAGCCAGGGGACTAGCGGGACAGATACGCAGTATTTT. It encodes CASSQGTSGTDTQYF.

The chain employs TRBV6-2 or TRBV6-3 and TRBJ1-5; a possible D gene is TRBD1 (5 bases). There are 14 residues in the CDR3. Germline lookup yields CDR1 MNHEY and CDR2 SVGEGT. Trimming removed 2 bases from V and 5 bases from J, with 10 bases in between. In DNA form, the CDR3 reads TGTGCCAGCAGTTACCCGCAGGGTCATCAGCCCCAGCATTTT. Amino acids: CASSYPQGHQPQHF.

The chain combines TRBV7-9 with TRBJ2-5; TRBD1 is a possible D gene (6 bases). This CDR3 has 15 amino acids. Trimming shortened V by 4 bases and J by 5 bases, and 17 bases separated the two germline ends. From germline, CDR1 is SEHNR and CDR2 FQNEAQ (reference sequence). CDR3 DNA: TGTGCCAGCAGCTCCGGGCGAAACAGGGAGGAGACCCAGTACTTC. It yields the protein CASSSGRNREETQYF. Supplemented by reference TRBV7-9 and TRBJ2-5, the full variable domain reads DTGVSQNPRHKITKRGQNVTFRCDPISEHNRLYWYRQTLGQGPEFLTYFQNEAQLEKSRLLSDRFSAERPKGSFSTLEIQRTEQGDSAMYLCASSSGRNREETQYFGPGTRLLVL.

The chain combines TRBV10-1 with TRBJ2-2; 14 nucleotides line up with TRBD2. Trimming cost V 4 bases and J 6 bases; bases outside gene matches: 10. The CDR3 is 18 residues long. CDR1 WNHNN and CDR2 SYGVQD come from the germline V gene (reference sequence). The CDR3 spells CASSAPPGLAGVPGELFF. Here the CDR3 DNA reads TGCGCCAGCAGTGCCCCCCCGGGACTAGCGGGAGTGCCCGGGGAGCTGTTTTTT.

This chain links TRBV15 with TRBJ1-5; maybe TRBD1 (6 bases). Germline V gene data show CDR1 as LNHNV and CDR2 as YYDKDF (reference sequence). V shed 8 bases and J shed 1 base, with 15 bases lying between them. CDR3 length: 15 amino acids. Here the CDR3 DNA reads TGTGCCACCGCGTGGGGCAGGGGAAGCAATCAGCCCCAGCATTTT. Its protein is CATAWGRGSNQPQHF. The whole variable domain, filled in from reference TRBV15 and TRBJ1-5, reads DAMVIQNPRYQVTQFGKPVTLSCSQTLNHNVMYWYQQKSSQAPKLLFHYYDKDFNNEADTPDNFQSRRPNTSFCFLDIRSPGLGDTAMYLCATAWGRGSNQPQHFGDGTRLSIL.